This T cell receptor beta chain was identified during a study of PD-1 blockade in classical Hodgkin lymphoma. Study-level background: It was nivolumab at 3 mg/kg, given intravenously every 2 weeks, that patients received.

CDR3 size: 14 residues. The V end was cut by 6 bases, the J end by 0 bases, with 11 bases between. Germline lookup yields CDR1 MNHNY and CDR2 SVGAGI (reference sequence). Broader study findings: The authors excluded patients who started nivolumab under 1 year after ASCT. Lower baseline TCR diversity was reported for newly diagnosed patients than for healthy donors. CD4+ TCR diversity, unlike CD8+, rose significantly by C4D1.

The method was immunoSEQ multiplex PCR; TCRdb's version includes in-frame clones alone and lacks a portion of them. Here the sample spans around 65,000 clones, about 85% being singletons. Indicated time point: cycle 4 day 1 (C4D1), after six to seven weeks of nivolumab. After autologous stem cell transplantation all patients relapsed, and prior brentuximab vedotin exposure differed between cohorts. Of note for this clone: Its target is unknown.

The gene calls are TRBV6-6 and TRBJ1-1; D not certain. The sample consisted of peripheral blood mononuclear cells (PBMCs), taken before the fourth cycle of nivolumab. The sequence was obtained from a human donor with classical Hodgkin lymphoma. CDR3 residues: CASSPESMNTEAFF. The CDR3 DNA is TGTGCCAGCAGCCCAGAAAGTATGAACACTGAAGCTTTCTTT.